This T cell receptor (beta chain) was captured by sequencing in a study of robustness of blood B and T cell sequencing (dated 2018 in TCRdb). The study in broad terms: The goal of the study was to find out how much peripheral blood is required to reliably describe the TCRbeta and IgG repertoires of an individual. Each of the nine to eleven independently drawn blood samples had its TCRbeta and IgG repertoires measured. Two replicate TCRbeta cDNA libraries were prepared from one shared RNA pool from a single 10 ml draw, serving as technical replicates.

General conclusions and limits of the study: The TCRbeta rarefaction curves did not fully level off, which suggests either under-sequencing or many low-abundance clonotypes. Pooling tubes did not make the overlap of rare TCRbeta clonotypes any better, which implies that much larger blood volumes would be needed to capture those rare clonotypes. Coverage of the top 10,000 TCRbeta clonotypes approached saturation when 3 or 4 tubes (roughly 26-40 ml blood) were combined. EDTA tubes required immediate fractionation, limiting use in multi-site collections. Every single 10 ml sample contained the 1,000 most abundant TCRbeta clonotypes from the pooled draws. Between the technical replicate libraries, over 85% of the top 10,000 TCRbeta clonotypes in one library were also present in the other library. Evidence of cross-contamination, likely caused by batch processing, was seen in one pair of TCRbeta libraries, and the UMI-sequence pairs shared between the two libraries were removed.

mRNA, which captures expressed receptors, was used instead of genomic DNA for quantification of TCRbeta repertoires. Buffy coat leukocytes were collected into Trizol, and RNA was extracted with the Direct-zol RNA MiniPrep Plus kit without cell sorting. EDTA blood tubes were spun right away at 4 degrees C to separate plasma, buffy coat and red blood cells. V sheds 5 bases and J sheds 0 bases, leaving 7 bases between their ends. CDR1 and CDR2, looked up from the germline V gene (reference sequence), are LNHNV and YYDKDF. From cysteine to phenylalanine, the CDR3 is 13 amino acids long. Only the CDR3 DNA is retained, 39 bases long and in frame from the first base. The library was made by PCR. Sequencing relied on an Illumina MiSeq. SMARTScribe reverse transcriptase and a 5' template-switch oligo, by which a universal priming site was added, were used for cDNA synthesis. Each cDNA molecule was tagged by a 12-nucleotide random unique molecular identifier (UMI) carried on the template-switch oligo. During reverse transcription, TCRbeta transcripts were targeted by chain-specific reverse primers. Uracil DNA glycosylase treatment was used to remove residual template-switch adapters, and a Qiagen MinElute kit was used to purify the cDNA. For the first PCR, KAPA HiFi HotStart ReadyMix was used for roughly 24 cycles, with amplification split across four 50 ul reactions containing step-out primers. First-round PCR products were gel-purified before further amplification. Illumina Nextera adapters were attached in a second PCR of seven to eight cycles, and the libraries were then purified and pooled. The UMI barcode for each TCRbeta molecule was captured by a 50-nucleotide 5' read. As for the authors' bioinformatics: Reads were grouped by UMI into consensus reads using the MIGEC toolkit. Forward and reverse consensus reads were merged with PEAR to produce final reads. A custom decontamination script removed identical UMI-sequence pairs shared across libraries, treating them as cross-sample contamination. V(D)J assignment and CDR3 extraction were performed with MIGMAP, a wrapper around IgBLAST. A TCR clonotype was defined by an identical V gene, J gene and CDR3 amino acid sequence; no sequencing was done for CDR1 and CDR2. TCRdb redid the processing of the public reads, applying fastp at Q25 and MiXCR, and retained in-frame beta chains. Rows merge per CDR3 protein into single entries with the most common DNA and genes. V and J calls and clone size were set by TCRdb, not the authors. In all, the sample holds around 1,500 distinct CDR3 sequences, and 50% to 70% of those were seen once. About 41% of the sample is taken by the ten largest.

The table lists this clonotype with a few counts. Its antigen specificity is not known. Nothing much larger sits one base from this clone, and base qualities are not available. This clonotype was sampled from a human donor in good health. The chain is encoded by TRBV15 joined to TRBJ1-1, with the identity of the D gene unclear. Sequencing was done on a sample of peripheral blood. The nucleotide sequence reads TGTGCCACCAGCGACCGGATGAACACTGAAGCTTTCTTT. It encodes CATSDRMNTEAFF.